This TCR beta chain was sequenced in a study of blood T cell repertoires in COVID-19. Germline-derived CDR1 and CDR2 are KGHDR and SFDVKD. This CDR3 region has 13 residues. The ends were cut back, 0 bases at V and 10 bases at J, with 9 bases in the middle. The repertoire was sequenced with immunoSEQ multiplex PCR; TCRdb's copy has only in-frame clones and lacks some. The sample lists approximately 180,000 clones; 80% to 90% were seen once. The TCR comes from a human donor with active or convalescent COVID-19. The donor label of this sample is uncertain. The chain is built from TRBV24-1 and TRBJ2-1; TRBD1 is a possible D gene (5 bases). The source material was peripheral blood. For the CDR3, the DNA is TGTGCCACCAGTGATTTGCTCTCAGGGGAGCAGTTCTTC. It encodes CATSDLLSGEQFF.